A single TCR beta chain is shown here with its context. The data originate from a study of OX40 agonist ivuxolimab in advanced cancers. Study details: Administration of intravenous ivuxolimab to patients occurred every 2 weeks at 0.01 to 10 mg/kg. Enrolled patients in dose escalation had cancers that were hepatocellular carcinoma, melanoma, renal cell or head and neck cancer.

Assay: immunoSEQ multiplex PCR; the TCRdb copy retains only in-frame clones and omits some. The sample lists roughly 90,000 clones, roughly nine tenths occurring once. Sequences were derived from CD4+ or CD8+ T cells sorted from blood, sampled in a trial of the OX40 agonist ivuxolimab. This TCR derives from an adult with an advanced solid tumor such as melanoma, head and neck, liver or kidney cancer.

CDR3 sequence: CASSYSPGRTPGEQFF. The CDR3 region has the DNA TGTGCCAGCAGTTACTCGCCGGGACGTACACCTGGGGAGCAGTTCTTC. J is TRBJ2-1 and V is TRBV6-5; the D gene could be TRBD1 or TRBD2 (5 bases each). V was clipped by 0 bases and J by 10 bases, with 19 bases between them. This CDR3 region has 16 residues. Germline CDR1 and CDR2: MNHEY and SVGAGI.